In this sample, the clone carrying this T cell receptor beta chain is medium-sized. What it binds is not known. This specimen comes from a study of spatial heterogeneity in lung cancer. Study-level points and caveats: One measure, the expanded intratumoral alpha and beta TCR count, tracked tumor mutation counts.

The time point was: sample taken at primary tumor resection. The authors sequenced whole RNA from tumor, nontumor lung or frozen PBMC without sorting. Every cDNA TCR molecule received its own unique molecular identifier. Each CDR3 protein gets one entry after TCRdb re-called the 5' RACE reads with MiXCR. This table has around 8,000 distinct CDR3 sequences, almost 8.5% appearing once. The CDR3 has 14 residues. CDR1 is GTSNPN, CDR2 SVGIG, per germline (reference sequence). J lost 3 bases, V lost 0 bases, and 5 bases had no gene match. The sequence derives from a male donor with early-stage non-small cell lung cancer. V usage is TRBV30 and J usage is TRBJ2-7; 7 bases are a match to TRBD2. The material sequenced was lung tumor tissue, taken at surgery. The CDR3 spells CAWSVSGRDYEQYF. CDR3 DNA: TGTGCCTGGAGTGTTAGTGGGAGGGACTACGAGCAGTACTTC.